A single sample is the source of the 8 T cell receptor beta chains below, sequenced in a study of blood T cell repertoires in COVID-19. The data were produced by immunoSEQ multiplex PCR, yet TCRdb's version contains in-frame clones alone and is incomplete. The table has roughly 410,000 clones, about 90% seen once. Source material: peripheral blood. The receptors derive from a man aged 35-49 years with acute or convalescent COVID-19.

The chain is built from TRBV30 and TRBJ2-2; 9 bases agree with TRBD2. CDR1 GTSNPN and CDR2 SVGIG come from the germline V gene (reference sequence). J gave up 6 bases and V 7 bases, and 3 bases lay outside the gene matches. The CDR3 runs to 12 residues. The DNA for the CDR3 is TGTGCCTCCCGCGGGAGGGCCGGGGAGCTGTTTTTT. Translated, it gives CASRGRAGELFF.

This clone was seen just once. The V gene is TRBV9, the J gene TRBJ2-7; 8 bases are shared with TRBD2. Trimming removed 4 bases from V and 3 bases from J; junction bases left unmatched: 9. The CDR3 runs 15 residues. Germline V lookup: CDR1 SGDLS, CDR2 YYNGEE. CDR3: CASSPRGAGGYEQYF. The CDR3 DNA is TGTGCCAGCAGCCCCCGGGGGGCGGGAGGCTACGAGCAGTACTTC.

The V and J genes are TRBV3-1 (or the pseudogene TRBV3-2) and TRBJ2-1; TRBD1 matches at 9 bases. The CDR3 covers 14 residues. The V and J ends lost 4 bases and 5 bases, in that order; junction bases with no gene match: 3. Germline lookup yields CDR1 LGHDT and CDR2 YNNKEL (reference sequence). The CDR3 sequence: CASSRTGDHNEQFF. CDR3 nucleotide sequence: TGTGCCAGCAGCCGGACAGGGGACCACAATGAGCAGTTCTTC.

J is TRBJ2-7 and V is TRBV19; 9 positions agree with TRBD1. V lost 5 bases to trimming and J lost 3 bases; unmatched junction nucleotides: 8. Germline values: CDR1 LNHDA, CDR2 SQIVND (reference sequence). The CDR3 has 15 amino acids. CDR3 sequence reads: CASSPRGQGHYEQYF. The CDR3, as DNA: TGTGCCAGTAGTCCGCGGGGACAGGGACACTACGAGCAGTACTTC.

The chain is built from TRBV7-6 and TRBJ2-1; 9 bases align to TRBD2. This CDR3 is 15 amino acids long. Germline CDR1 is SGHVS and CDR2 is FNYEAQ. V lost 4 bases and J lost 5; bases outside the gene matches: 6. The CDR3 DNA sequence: TGTGCCAGCAGCTCGGCTAGCGGGACCGACAATGAGCAGTTCTTC. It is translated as CASSSASGTDNEQFF.

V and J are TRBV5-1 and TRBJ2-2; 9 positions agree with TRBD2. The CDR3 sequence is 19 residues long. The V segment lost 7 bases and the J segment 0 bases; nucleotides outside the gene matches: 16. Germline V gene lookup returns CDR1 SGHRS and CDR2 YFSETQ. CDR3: CASRGSASGAKANTGELFF. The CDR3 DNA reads TGCGCCAGCCGAGGGTCGGCTAGCGGGGCCAAAGCGAACACCGGGGAGCTGTTTTTT.

In DNA form, the CDR3 reads TGTGCCAGCAGTGTCAGGGGTTCGGGACCGAACACTGAAGCTTTCTTT. Amino acids: CASSVRGSGPNTEAFF. J is TRBJ1-1 and V is TRBV11-1; the D gene is possibly TRBD1 (6 bases). The germline V and J ends were trimmed by 6 bases and 1 base, with 18 bases remaining between them. The CDR3 contains 16 residues. The germline gives CDR1 SGHAT, CDR2 FQDESV (reference sequence).

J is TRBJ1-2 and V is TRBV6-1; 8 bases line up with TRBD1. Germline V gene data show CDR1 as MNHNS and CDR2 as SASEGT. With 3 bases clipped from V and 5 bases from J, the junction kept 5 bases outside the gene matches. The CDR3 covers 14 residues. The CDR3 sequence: CASSDQGAVYGYTF. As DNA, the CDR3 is TGTGCCAGCAGTGACCAGGGGGCTGTTTATGGCTACACCTTC.